The next 24 T cell receptor beta chains were all read from a single sample in a study of post-analysis software for immune sequencing data. Findings and limits, study-wide: Elevated frequency relative to controls characterized about 5 TRBV segments in patients, TRBV5-6, TRBV5-1 and TRBV20-1 among them.

Unique molecular identifiers were carried by the TCR beta cDNA libraries. Via MiXCR, TCRdb re-called the PCR reads, giving one row per CDR3 protein. The sample has a few hundred thousand distinct CDR3 sequences, 36% seen once. These receptors' antigens are unknown. The sample taken for sequencing was blood. These TCRs come from a girl under 18 with multiple sclerosis.

This clonotype was recorded at least ten times. The chain uses TRBV20-1 and TRBJ2-7; a possible D gene is TRBD1 (6 bases). V lost 1 base to trimming and J lost 4 bases, with 14 bases between them. CDR1 and CDR2 from the germline V gene are DFQATT and SNEGSKA (reference sequence). The CDR3 spans 14 residues. The CDR3 here is CSARAPTGMYEQYF. The CDR3 nucleotides are TGCAGTGCTAGAGCTCCCACAGGGATGTACGAGCAGTACTTC.

This clonotype appeared once. The chain combines TRBV5-4 with TRBJ2-1, with D unclear. Germline CDR1 and CDR2: SGHNT and YYREEE (reference sequence). CDR3 size: 16 residues. V lost 0 bases, J lost 1 base, and 11 bases lay in between. CDR3 sequence: CASSLGSRTSYNEQFF. DNA for the CDR3: TGTGCCAGCAGCTTGGGGTCGAGGACGTCCTACAATGAGCAGTTCTTC.

This clonotype was recorded many times. The genes are TRBV9 and TRBJ2-5; D is possibly TRBD1 (6 bases). This CDR3 spans 15 amino acids. Germline values: CDR1 SGDLS, CDR2 YYNGEE. The V end lost 7 bases, the J end lost 5 bases, and 21 bases lay between the germline ends. CDR3: CASAPKTGWMETQYF. The CDR3 bases are TGTGCCAGCGCCCCCAAGACAGGCTGGATGGAGACCCAGTACTTC.

This clonotype was recorded a few times. This sequence joins TRBV5-1 and TRBJ2-3; 8 bases line up with TRBD2. The J segment lost 4 bases and the V segment lost 1 base, leaving 11 bases of the junction unmatched. The CDR3 has 17 residues. Germline V gene sequence: CDR1 SGHRS, CDR2 YFSETQ. CDR3 bases: TGCGCCAGCAGCTTGTTAGAGCGGGGGCCCACCCCAGATACGCAGTATTTT. It codes for CASSLLERGPTPDTQYF.

This clonotype occurred once. V gene TRBV9 combines with J gene TRBJ2-6; maybe TRBD1 (5 bases). Trimming left V 0 bases short and J 2 bases short, with 9 bases between. The CDR3 is 16 amino acids. The V gene's germline CDR1 is SGDLS and CDR2 YYNGEE. The CDR3 nucleotides are TGTGCCAGCAGCGTAGGTACAGGTGCTGGGGCCAACGTCCTGACTTTC. Its translation is CASSVGTGAGANVLTF.

This clonotype was observed a handful of times. The rearrangement uses TRBV30 and TRBJ1-1; D is ambiguous. The germline CDR1 and CDR2 sequences are GTSNPN and SVGIG (reference sequence). V gave up 4 bases and J gave up 1 base, with 10 bases separating them. The CDR3 sequence is 13 residues long. CDR3 bases: TGTGCCTGGAAGTATTCGGGGAACACTGAAGCTTTCTTT. Protein sequence: CAWKYSGNTEAFF. Full variable domain (missing parts from reference TRBV30 and TRBJ1-1): SQTIHQWPATLVQPVGSPLSLECTVEGTSNPNLYWYRQAAGRGLQLLFYSVGIGQISSEVPQNLSASRPQDRQFILSSKKLLLSDSGFYLCAWKYSGNTEAFFGQGTRLTVV.

Of note for this clonotype: This may arise from a read error, as a much more abundant clone is one base away. This chain links TRBV5-1 with TRBJ2-1; D possibly uses TRBD1 or TRBD2 (6 bases each). CDR3 length: 16 residues. Germline V gene data show CDR1 as SGHRS and CDR2 as YFSETQ. V lost 4 bases, J lost 4 bases, and 18 bases lay in between. The CDR3 loop reads CASSPGGEGGYNEQFF. For the CDR3, the DNA is TGCGCCAGCAGCCCCGGAGGTGAGGGGGGTTACAATGAGCAGTTCTTC.

In its sample, this clonotype was seen a few times. This chain links TRBV5-6 with TRBJ1-4; TRBD1 aligns across 7 bases. Germline lookup yields CDR1 SGHDT and CDR2 YYEEEE. Germline trimming cut 4 bases from V and 10 bases from J; bases unmatched to any gene: 10. The CDR3 has 14 amino acids. The CDR3 bases are TGTGCCAGCAGCCTGACAGGGAAATATGGAAAACTGTTTTTT. It is translated as CASSLTGKYGKLFF.

This clonotype was seen many times. This chain joins TRBV20-1 and TRBJ1-2, with D hard to call. The V and J ends lost 0 bases and 6 bases respectively, with 14 bases between them. The CDR3 spans 14 residues. Germline assignment: CDR1 DFQATT and CDR2 SNEGSKA (reference sequence). The CDR3 protein is CSARDVASFNGYTF. CDR3 nucleotide sequence: TGCAGTGCTAGAGATGTGGCCAGTTTCAATGGCTACACCTTC.

This clonotype was detected ten times or more. The V and J genes are TRBV27 and TRBJ2-5; weak D call: TRBD2 (6 bases). The CDR3 has 15 residues. V lost 5 bases and J 2 bases, leaving 15 bases between the germline ends. Germline lookup yields CDR1 MNHEY and CDR2 SMNVEV (reference sequence). The CDR3 sequence: CASSLARGGQETQYF. The CDR3 DNA reads as TGTGCCAGCAGTCTTGCCAGAGGAGGGCAAGAGACCCAGTACTTC.

This chain links TRBV6-5 with TRBJ1-2, with a weak D call TRBD1 (5 bases). The CDR3 is 13 amino acids. The ends were cut back, 6 bases at V and 4 bases at J, with 12 bases in the middle. Germline CDR1 is MNHEY and CDR2 is SVGAGI. CDR3 in DNA: TGTGCCAGCAGCTCGACAGACTGCTATGGCTACACCTTC. Its translation is CASSSTDCYGYTF.

A few counts support this clonotype. The V and J genes are TRBV29-1 and TRBJ1-5, with 10 bases that match TRBD1. The length of the CDR3 is 13 residues. The V gene's germline CDR1 is SQVTM and CDR2 ANQGSEA. The ends lost 6 bases at V and 4 bases at J; junction bases unmatched: 3. CDR3 nucleotide sequence: TGCAGCGTGGGGACAGGGGTTAATCAGCCCCAGCATTTT. Translated, it gives CSVGTGVNQPQHF.

This clonotype was found a few times. The rearrangement uses TRBV3-1 and TRBJ1-3, with no clear D. Trimming left V 4 bases short and J 4 bases short, with 11 bases between. CDR1 is LGHDT, CDR2 YNNKEL, per germline (reference sequence). CDR3 length: 14 residues. The DNA for the CDR3 is TGTGCCAGCAGCCGTCCGGCCTCGGGAAACACCATATATTTT. This sequence encodes CASSRPASGNTIYF.

This clonotype was detected many times. This chain's CDR3 is CASSDDTSGSGSEQFF. CDR3 nucleotides: TGTGCCAGCAGTGACGATACTAGCGGGAGCGGTAGTGAGCAGTTCTTC. The rearrangement uses TRBV6-4 and TRBJ2-1, with 11 bases identical to TRBD2. This CDR3 has 16 residues. The J segment lost 9 bases and the V segment lost 2 bases, leaving 9 bases of the junction unmatched. Germline CDR1 reads MRHNA; CDR2 reads SNTAGT.

The sample holds a few counts of this clonotype. This sequence joins TRBV6-5 and TRBJ1-2; 8 positions agree with TRBD1. The V segment lost 9 bases and the J segment 7 bases; nucleotides outside the gene matches: 7. This CDR3 spans 12 amino acids. CDR1 and CDR2 from the germline V gene are MNHEY and SVGAGI. CDR3 bases: TGTGCCAGTGGACAGGGACGCTTTGGCTACACCTTC. Encoded protein: CASGQGRFGYTF.

This clonotype was observed many times. The gene calls are TRBV6-2 or TRBV6-3 and TRBJ2-1; 8 positions match TRBD2. Germline V gene lookup returns CDR1 MNHEY and CDR2 SVGEGT. J was trimmed by 7 bases and V by 7 bases; bases with no gene match: 12. The CDR3 runs 15 residues. CDR3 protein: CASTRRAGGMNEQFF. DNA of the CDR3: TGTGCCAGCACCCGCCGGGCGGGGGGCATGAATGAGCAGTTCTTC.

This clonotype was picked up a small number of times. The chain combines TRBV18 with TRBJ2-1; 8 bases fit TRBD2. The CDR3 has 15 amino acids. J was trimmed by 5 bases and V by 3 bases; bases with no gene match: 6. Per the germline V gene, CDR1 is KGHSH and CDR2 is LQKENI. CDR3 loop: CASSPSGNWDNEQFF. Here the CDR3 DNA reads TGTGCCAGCTCACCTAGCGGGAACTGGGACAATGAGCAGTTCTTC.

This clonotype appeared a few times. The chain recombines TRBV12-3 or TRBV12-4 with TRBJ2-1; TRBD2 aligns across 12 bases. CDR3 length: 18 amino acids. With 6 bases clipped from V and 5 bases from J, the junction kept 14 bases outside the gene matches. CDR3 protein: CASRPPVTSGRGHNEQFF. As DNA, the CDR3 is TGTGCCAGCAGACCCCCGGTGACTAGCGGGAGAGGCCACAATGAGCAGTTCTTC.

This chain connects TRBV5-1 to TRBJ2-1, with a tentative D call TRBD1 (6 bases). V was shortened by 4 bases and J by 4 bases, with 15 bases between the two germline ends. Germline V gene lookup returns CDR1 SGHRS and CDR2 YFSETQ. The CDR3 has 15 amino acids. CDR3 sequence (DNA): TGCGCCAGCAGCGTAACCGGGACACCGTACAATGAGCAGTTCTTC. Protein: CASSVTGTPYNEQFF.

Many counts were recorded for this clonotype. The CDR3 sequence: CASSLGQGIDEKLFF. The DNA for the CDR3 is TGTGCCAGCAGCTTGGGGCAGGGGATCGATGAAAAACTGTTTTTT. The chain joins TRBV7-9 to TRBJ1-4; a weak D match, TRBD1 (6 bases). CDR3 length: 15 amino acids. Trimming removed 3 bases from V and 6 bases from J, with 14 bases in between. Germline CDR1 reads SEHNR; CDR2 reads FQNEAQ (reference sequence).

V usage is TRBV15 and J usage is TRBJ2-2, with D perhaps given as TRBD1 or TRBD2 (5 bases each). The ends were cut back, 7 bases at V and 3 bases at J, with 12 bases in the middle. Germline CDR1 LNHNV, CDR2 YYDKDF (reference sequence). This CDR3 is 14 amino acids long. CDR3 bases: TGTGCCACCAAGGGGAAAGCGGACACCGGGGAGCTGTTTTTT. Its protein product is CATKGKADTGELFF.

As for this clonotype: A much larger clonotype is one base distant, so this may be a read error. This chain connects TRBV7-9 to TRBJ2-1; 7 nucleotides align to TRBD2. CDR1 SEHNR and CDR2 FQNEAQ come from the germline V gene (reference sequence). Trimming cost V 2 bases and J 9 bases; bases outside gene matches: 10. The CDR3 has 15 residues. CDR3 in amino acids: CASSLSVGGPGEQFF. The CDR3, as DNA: TGTGCCAGCAGCTTATCTGTGGGAGGGCCGGGTGAGCAGTTCTTC.

This clonotype has a handful of counts. The V call is TRBV20-1, the J call TRBJ1-1; D possibly corresponds to TRBD1 (6 bases). Germline V gives CDR1 DFQATT, CDR2 SNEGSKA (reference sequence). This CDR3 contains 14 residues. V lost 3 bases and J lost 5, with 16 bases in between. The CDR3 is CSARRGHARTEAFF. CDR3 DNA sequence: TGCAGTGCTAGGAGGGGACACGCGAGGACTGAAGCTTTCTTT.

J is TRBJ2-1 and V is TRBV5-4; D possibly corresponds to TRBD2 (6 bases). The germline V and J ends were trimmed by 3 bases and 8 bases, with 12 bases remaining between them. The CDR3 loop spans 13 amino acids. Germline V gives CDR1 SGHNT, CDR2 YYREEE (reference sequence). CDR3 loop: CASSSTSTHEQFF. CDR3 coding DNA: TGTGCCAGCAGCTCCACTAGCACCCATGAGCAGTTCTTC.